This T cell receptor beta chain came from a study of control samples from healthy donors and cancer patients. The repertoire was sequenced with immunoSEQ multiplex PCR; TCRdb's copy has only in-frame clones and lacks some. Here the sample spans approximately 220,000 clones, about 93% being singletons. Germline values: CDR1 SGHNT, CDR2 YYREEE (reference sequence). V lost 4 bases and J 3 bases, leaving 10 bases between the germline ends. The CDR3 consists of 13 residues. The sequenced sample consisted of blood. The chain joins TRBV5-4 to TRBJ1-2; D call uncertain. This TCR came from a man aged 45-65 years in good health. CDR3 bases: TGTGCCAGCAGCGGGGAGAGGGACTATGGCTACACCTTC. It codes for CASSGERDYGYTF. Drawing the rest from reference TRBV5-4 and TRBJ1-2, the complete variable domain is ETGVTQSPTHLIKTRGQQVTLRCSSQSGHNTVSWYQQALGQGPQFIFQYYREEENGRGNFPPRFSGLQFPNYSSELNVNALELDDSALYLCASSGERDYGYTFGSGTRLTVV.